The 27 T cell receptor beta chains in this list originate from one sample, sequenced in a study of Ad26.COV2.S vaccination and SARS-CoV-2 variants. Documented treatment: around 19 received Ad26.COV2.S at low or high dose, single or two shots; 5 received placebo; per-sample allocation not given. Samples analyzed were those drawn on day 63 after the first vaccine or placebo injection. TCRdb's table, derived via immunoSEQ multiplex PCR, lists solely in-frame clones and lacks some. The table includes under 550,000 clones, roughly 90% detected once. The sequences come from peripheral blood, collected in a trial of Ad26.COV2.S vaccine versus placebo. These receptors originate from a person between 18 and 65 years old who received the Ad26.COV2.S COVID-19 vaccine or a placebo.

V is TRBV3-1 (or the pseudogene TRBV3-2) and J is TRBJ1-2; 9 bases line up with TRBD1. CDR1 is LGHDT and CDR2 is YNNKEL in the germline V gene (reference sequence). This CDR3 region has 17 residues. The V segment lost 4 bases and the J segment 4 bases; nucleotides outside the gene matches: 13. CDR3 in amino acids: CASSLQRTGEVRYGYTF. CDR3 sequence (DNA): TGTGCCAGCAGCCTACAAAGGACAGGGGAGGTGCGCTATGGCTACACCTTC.

The genes are TRBV5-6 and TRBJ1-1, with 8 nucleotides matching TRBD1. Germline assignment: CDR1 SGHDT and CDR2 YYEEEE. V dropped 5 bases and J dropped 3; count of bases not matched to a gene: 15. CDR3 length: 17 amino acids. The CDR3: CASSSDREYKMDTEAFF. In nucleotides, the CDR3 is TGTGCCAGCAGTTCGGACAGGGAATATAAAATGGACACTGAAGCTTTCTTT.

J is TRBJ2-5 and V is TRBV20-1; D is possibly TRBD1 (6 bases). The germline V and J ends were trimmed by 6 bases and 1 base, with 15 bases remaining between them. Germline CDR1 and CDR2: DFQATT and SNEGSKA (reference sequence). This CDR3 has 14 residues. The CDR3 sequence: CSASKQGSQETQYF. In DNA, the CDR3 is TGCAGTGCAAGTAAACAGGGATCCCAAGAGACCCAGTACTTC.

The chain employs TRBV7-9 and TRBJ1-3, with D possibly matching TRBD1 (6 bases). With 6 bases removed from V and 4 bases from J, the gap between germline ends came to 16 bases. The germline V gene encodes CDR1 SEHNR and CDR2 FQNEAQ (reference sequence). This CDR3 region has 15 residues. The CDR3 region is CASRDPLGAGNTIYF. For the CDR3, the DNA is TGTGCCAGCAGGGACCCATTGGGGGCGGGAAACACCATATATTTT. The full variable domain, rest sourced from reference TRBV7-9 and TRBJ1-3, is DTGVSQNPRHKITKRGQNVTFRCDPISEHNRLYWYRQTLGQGPEFLTYFQNEAQLEKSRLLSDRFSAERPKGSFSTLEIQRTEQGDSAMYLCASRDPLGAGNTIYFGEGSWLTVV.

This chain joins TRBV5-6 and TRBJ1-4; maybe TRBD1 (6 bases). CDR3 length equals 15 residues. The V gene's germline CDR1 is SGHDT and CDR2 YYEEEE. With 1 base removed from V and 8 bases from J, the gap between germline ends came to 15 bases. The CDR3 sequence: CASSLIGQGHEKLFF. The CDR3 DNA sequence: TGTGCCAGCAGCTTGATCGGCCAGGGACACGAAAAACTGTTTTTT.

The J gene is TRBJ2-3, the V gene TRBV5-1, with 11 positions matching TRBD2. The germline CDR1 and CDR2 sequences are SGHRS and YFSETQ. The CDR3 runs 16 residues. Trimming took 5 bases from V and 4 from J; bases not matched to a gene: 9. CDR3 in DNA: TGCGCCAGCAGTCGGGTTAGCGGGGGGGCTTCAGATACGCAGTATTTT. It encodes CASSRVSGGASDTQYF.

This CDR3 reads CASSEGHTYTDTQYF. In DNA form, the CDR3 reads TGTGCCAGCAGTGAAGGCCACACCTACACAGATACGCAGTATTTT. The chain carries TRBV2 and TRBJ2-3; D unresolved. Trimming removed 1 base at V and 2 bases at J, with 10 bases between. The germline V gene has CDR1 SNHLY and CDR2 FYNNEI. The CDR3 runs 15 residues.

The chain carries TRBV30 and TRBJ2-4, with D perhaps being TRBD1 or TRBD2 (5 bases each). The germline CDR1 and CDR2 sequences are GTSNPN and SVGIG (reference sequence). Trimming shortened V by 1 base and J by 3 bases, and 7 bases separated the two germline ends. The CDR3 spans 13 residues. The CDR3 coding sequence is TGTGCCTGGAGTGCGGGGCTCAAAAACATTCAGTACTTC. It specifies CAWSAGLKNIQYF. The whole variable domain, remainder taken from reference TRBV30 and TRBJ2-4, is SQTIHQWPATLVQPVGSPLSLECTVEGTSNPNLYWYRQAAGRGLQLLFYSVGIGQISSEVPQNLSASRPQDRQFILSSKKLLLSDSGFYLCAWSAGLKNIQYFGAGTRLSVL.

This chain joins TRBV4-3 and TRBJ2-1; D is ambiguous. V was pared by 3 bases and J by 6 bases, with 9 bases between. Per the germline V gene, CDR1 is LGHNA and CDR2 is YSLEER. The CDR3 is made up of 13 amino acids. In DNA form, the CDR3 reads TGCGCCAGCAGCCATTCCTATCGCAATGAGCAGTTCTTC. It is translated as CASSHSYRNEQFF.

The chain uses TRBV27 and TRBJ1-2, with D perhaps TRBD1 (6 bases). The V and J ends lost 4 bases and 3 bases respectively, with 12 bases between them. The CDR3 is 14 amino acids. Per the germline V gene, CDR1 is MNHEY and CDR2 is SMNVEV (reference sequence). For the CDR3, the DNA is TGTGCCAGCAGTTCTGGGGGGGGCTACTATGGCTACACCTTC. This encodes CASSSGGGYYGYTF.

CDR3 sequence reads: CSVQGTSTDTQYF. CDR3 bases: TGCAGCGTACAAGGCACTAGCACAGATACGCAGTATTTT. The chain carries TRBV29-1 and TRBJ2-3; D not certain. Trimming removed 6 bases at V and 0 bases at J, with 10 bases between. CDR1 is SQVTM, CDR2 ANQGSEA, per germline. CDR3 length: 13 amino acids.

The V and J genes are TRBV5-8 and TRBJ1-5; 10 bases are a match to TRBD1. V shed 3 bases and J 7 bases; nucleotides not matched to a gene: 7. Germline V gene sequence: CDR1 SGHTS, CDR2 YDEGEE. The CDR3 spans 15 residues. The CDR3 spells CASSSSTGGWQPQHF. In DNA form, the CDR3 reads TGTGCCAGCAGCTCCTCGACAGGGGGCTGGCAGCCCCAGCATTTT.

V and J are TRBV6-5 and TRBJ2-7; no firm D call. Looked up from germline, CDR1 is MNHEY and CDR2 is SVGAGI. V lost 0 bases to trimming and J lost 1 base, with 13 bases between them. The CDR3 consists of 16 residues. The CDR3 protein is CASSYSKYGSSYEQYF. DNA for the CDR3: TGTGCCAGCAGTTACTCGAAGTATGGCAGTTCCTACGAGCAGTACTTC.

The chain links TRBV7-6 to TRBJ2-2; D is ambiguous. Deletions cut 2 bases from V and 1 base from J, with 8 bases between. The CDR3 covers 15 residues. Germline values: CDR1 SGHVS, CDR2 FNYEAQ. CDR3 amino acids: CASSLPLWNTGELFF. CDR3 coding DNA: TGTGCCAGCAGCTTACCCCTGTGGAACACCGGGGAGCTGTTTTTT.

Comment on this clone: The sample carries other DNA sequences with the same CDR3. The chain combines TRBV29-1 with TRBJ1-1; possible D gene TRBD1, 6 bases. CDR3 size: 11 residues. V dropped 6 bases and J dropped 1 base, with 6 bases sitting between them. The germline V gene encodes CDR1 SQVTM and CDR2 ANQGSEA. CDR3 sequence (DNA): TGCAGCGTGGGACAGAACACTGAAGCTTTCTTT. This sequence encodes CSVGQNTEAFF.

The chain recombines TRBV6-2 or TRBV6-3 with TRBJ2-7, with 7 bases that match TRBD1. The CDR3 covers 14 residues. CDR1 MNHEY and CDR2 SVGEGT come from the germline V gene. V lost 2 bases and J lost 3; bases outside the gene matches: 4. The CDR3 DNA is TGTGCCAGCAGTTACCCGACAGGGTTCTACGAGCAGTACTTC. This translates into CASSYPTGFYEQYF.

The chain links TRBV4-1 to TRBJ2-3, with D tentatively TRBD2 (5 bases). CDR3 length equals 13 residues. Deletions cut 1 base from V and 6 bases from J, with 8 bases between. Per germline, CDR1 MGHRA and CDR2 YSYEKL. This CDR3 is CASSQGTWDTQYF. The CDR3 DNA sequence: TGCGCCAGCAGCCAAGGGACTTGGGATACGCAGTATTTT.

V and J are TRBV28 and TRBJ1-1, with a tentative D call TRBD1 (6 bases). V lost 8 bases, J lost 6 bases, and 10 bases lay in between. Germline-derived CDR1 and CDR2 are MDHEN and SYDVKM. This CDR3 comprises 11 residues. The CDR3 protein is CASARGPEAFF. As DNA, the CDR3 is TGTGCCAGCGCCCGGGGGCCTGAAGCTTTCTTT.

This clone was observed a single time. The chain recombines TRBV6-2 or TRBV6-3 with TRBJ2-1; D possibly matches TRBD1 or TRBD2 (5 bases each). The germline CDR1 and CDR2 sequences are MNHEY and SVGEGT. The CDR3 is 12 amino acids. V was pared by 2 bases and J by 9 bases, with 8 bases between. For the CDR3, the DNA is TGTGCCAGCAGTTACGGGGCGGGTGAGCAGTTCTTC. This translates into CASSYGAGEQFF.

The chain joins TRBV5-4 to TRBJ2-3; D is possibly TRBD2 (6 bases). Germline loops: CDR1 SGHNT, CDR2 YYREEE (reference sequence). This CDR3 has 16 amino acids. V lost 1 base and J 2 bases, leaving 14 bases between the germline ends. The CDR3 loop reads CASSLYRGANTDTQYF. CDR3 coding DNA: TGTGCCAGCAGCTTGTATCGCGGGGCAAACACAGATACGCAGTATTTT.

The chain carries TRBV15 and TRBJ1-2; D unclear. CDR1 and CDR2 (germline): LNHNV, YYDKDF (reference sequence). V lost 1 base and J 7 bases, leaving 7 bases between the germline ends. The CDR3 runs 12 residues. CDR3 in amino acids: CATSRADLGYTF. The CDR3 DNA follows: TGTGCCACCAGCAGAGCAGACCTTGGCTACACCTTC.

This rearrangement joins TRBV28 to TRBJ2-3; no clear D. Germline V gene lookup returns CDR1 MDHEN and CDR2 SYDVKM. The CDR3 extends over 14 amino acids. With 1 base removed from V and 1 base from J, the gap between germline ends came to 6 bases. This chain's CDR3 is CASSLFRGTDTQYF. DNA for the CDR3: TGTGCCAGCAGTTTATTCCGAGGCACAGATACGCAGTATTTT. The variable domain in full, completed from reference TRBV28 and TRBJ2-3, reads DVKVTQSSRYLVKRTGEKVFLECVQDMDHENMFWYRQDPGLGLRLIYFSYDVKMKEKGDIPEGYSVSREKKERFSLILESASTNQTSMYLCASSLFRGTDTQYFGPGTRLTVL.

The chain combines TRBV7-2 with TRBJ1-1; D is uncertain. The germline V gene has CDR1 SGHTA and CDR2 FQGNSA. V gave up 1 base and J gave up 9 bases, with 12 bases separating them. CDR3 size: 13 residues. CDR3 DNA sequence: TGTGCCAGCAGCTTAGACGCGTCGATTCAAGCTTTCTTT. Protein: CASSLDASIQAFF. The full variable domain, rest sourced from reference TRBV7-2 and TRBJ1-1, is GAGVSQSPSNKVTEKGKDVELRCDPISGHTALYWYRQSLGQGLEFLIYFQGNSAPDKSGLPSDRFSAERTGGSVSTLTIQRTQQEDSAVYLCASSLDASIQAFFGQGTRLTVV.

This sequence joins TRBV7-6 and TRBJ2-2; maybe TRBD2 (5 bases). Germline CDR1 is SGHVS and CDR2 is FNYEAQ. Trimming took 0 bases from V and 1 from J, leaving 18 bases between them. The CDR3 sequence is 19 residues long. DNA for the CDR3: TGTGCCAGCAGCTTAGCCCCCCTACTAGAATACTTGAACACCGGGGAGCTGTTTTTT. Its protein is CASSLAPLLEYLNTGELFF.

This rearrangement joins TRBV6-4 to TRBJ2-1, with TRBD1 matching over 8 bases. The CDR3 is 14 residues long. Unmatched junction bases numbered 0, after V lost 2 bases and J lost 3 bases. From germline, CDR1 is MRHNA and CDR2 SNTAGT. CDR3 loop: CASSDGTGYNEQFF. The CDR3 nucleotides read TGTGCCAGCAGTGACGGGACAGGCTACAATGAGCAGTTCTTC.

The V and J genes are TRBV5-1 and TRBJ2-3; TRBD2 matches at 10 bases. J lost 0 bases, V lost 5 bases, and 3 bases had no gene match. The length of the CDR3 is 15 residues. The germline gives CDR1 SGHRS, CDR2 YFSETQ. CDR3 region: CASRMTSGSTDTQYF. As DNA, the CDR3 is TGCGCCAGCAGAATGACTAGCGGGAGCACAGATACGCAGTATTTT.

This clone was detected only once. The chain recombines TRBV6-5 with TRBJ2-7; 7 bases fit TRBD1. The CDR3 contains 14 residues. Germline trimming cut 7 bases from V and 2 bases from J; bases unmatched to any gene: 8. Per germline, CDR1 MNHEY and CDR2 SVGAGI. The CDR3 bases are TGTGCCAGCACAGACAGGGAACACACCTACGAGCAGTACTTC. It codes for CASTDREHTYEQYF.